This T cell receptor (beta chain) was sequenced during a study of blood T cell repertoires in COVID-19. Study overall: The origin of the acute and convalescent COVID-19 samples was the United States, Italy and Spain. T cells, B-cell-depleted T cells, or PBMCs provided the cDNA or gDNA that served as material.

J gave up 9 bases and V 1 base, and 8 bases lay outside the gene matches. This CDR3 has 16 amino acids. Germline values: CDR1 LNHNV, CDR2 YYDKDF (reference sequence). Libraries were prepared by immunoSEQ multiplex PCR; TCRdb keeps only in-frame clonotypes and omits some of them. The sample has about 170,000 clones, roughly 86% seen once; the top ten hold about 2.6%. A Seattle source enrolled patients during active infection and followed them longitudinally. This clonotype originated in a woman aged 80 or older with COVID-19, enrolled during active disease. Source material: peripheral blood. This chain links TRBV15 with TRBJ2-1; 11 bases align to TRBD1. CDR3 nucleotides: TGTGCCACCAGCAGAGGGACAGGGGGCCCTATGGTTGAGCAGTTCTTC. Amino acids: CATSRGTGGPMVEQFF.